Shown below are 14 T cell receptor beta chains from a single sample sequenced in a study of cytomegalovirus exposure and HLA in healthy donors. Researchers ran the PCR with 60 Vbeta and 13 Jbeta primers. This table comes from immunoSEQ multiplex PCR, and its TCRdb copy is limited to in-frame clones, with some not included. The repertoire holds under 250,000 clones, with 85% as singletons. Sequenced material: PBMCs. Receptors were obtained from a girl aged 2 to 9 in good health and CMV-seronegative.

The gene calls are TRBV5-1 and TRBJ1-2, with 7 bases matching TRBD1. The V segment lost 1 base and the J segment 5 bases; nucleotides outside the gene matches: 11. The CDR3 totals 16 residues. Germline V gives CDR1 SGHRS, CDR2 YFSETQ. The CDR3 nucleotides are TGCGCCAGCAGCTTGTGGGGGACAGAAGCTTTATATGGCTACACCTTC. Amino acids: CASSLWGTEALYGYTF.

CDR3 sequence: CSVGGGLSGEQYF. For the CDR3, the DNA is TGCAGCGTTGGAGGAGGGCTATCAGGCGAGCAGTACTTC. The chain employs TRBV29-1 and TRBJ2-5; possible D gene TRBD2, 6 bases. The closer fit of TRBJ2-7 to the DNA end suggests the J call may be wrong. Germline lookup yields CDR1 SQVTM and CDR2 ANQGSEA. The CDR3 runs to 13 residues.

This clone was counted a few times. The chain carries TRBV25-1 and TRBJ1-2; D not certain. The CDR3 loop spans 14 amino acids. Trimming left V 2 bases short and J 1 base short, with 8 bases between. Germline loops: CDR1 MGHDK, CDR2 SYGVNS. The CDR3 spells CASSETAYNYGYTF. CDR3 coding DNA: TGTGCCAGCAGTGAAACAGCTTATAACTATGGCTACACCTTC.

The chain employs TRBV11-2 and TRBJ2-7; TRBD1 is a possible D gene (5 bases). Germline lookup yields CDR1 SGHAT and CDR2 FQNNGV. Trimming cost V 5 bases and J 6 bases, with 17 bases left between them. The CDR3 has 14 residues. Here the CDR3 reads CASSPPSRVGEQYF. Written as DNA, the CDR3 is TGTGCCAGCAGCCCTCCCTCCAGGGTAGGCGAGCAGTACTTC.

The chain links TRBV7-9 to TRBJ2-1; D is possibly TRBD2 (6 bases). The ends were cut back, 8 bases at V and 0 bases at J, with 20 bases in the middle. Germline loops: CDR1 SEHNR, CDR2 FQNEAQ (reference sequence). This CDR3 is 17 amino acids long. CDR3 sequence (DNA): TGTGCCAGCGCCCACGACTTAGCGGTTAGCTCCTACAATGAGCAGTTCTTC. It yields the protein CASAHDLAVSSYNEQFF.

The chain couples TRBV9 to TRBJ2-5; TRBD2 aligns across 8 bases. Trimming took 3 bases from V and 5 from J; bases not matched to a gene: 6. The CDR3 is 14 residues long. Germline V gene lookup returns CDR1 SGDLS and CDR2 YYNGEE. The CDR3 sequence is CASSADSGKETQYF. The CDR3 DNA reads TGTGCCAGCAGCGCTGATAGCGGGAAGGAGACCCAGTACTTC.

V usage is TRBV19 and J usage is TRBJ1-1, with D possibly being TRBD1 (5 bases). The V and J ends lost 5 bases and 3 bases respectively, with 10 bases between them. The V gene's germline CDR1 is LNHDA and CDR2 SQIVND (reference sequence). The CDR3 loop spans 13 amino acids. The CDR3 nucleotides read TGTGCCAGTAGTTACGGAGGGGACACTGAAGCTTTCTTT. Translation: CASSYGGDTEAFF.

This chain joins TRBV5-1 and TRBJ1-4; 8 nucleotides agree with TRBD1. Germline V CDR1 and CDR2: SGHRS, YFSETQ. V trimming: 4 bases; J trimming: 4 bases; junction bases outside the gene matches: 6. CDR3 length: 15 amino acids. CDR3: CASSRQGAGNEKLFF. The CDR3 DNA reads TGCGCCAGCAGCCGTCAGGGGGCCGGTAATGAAAAACTGTTTTTT.

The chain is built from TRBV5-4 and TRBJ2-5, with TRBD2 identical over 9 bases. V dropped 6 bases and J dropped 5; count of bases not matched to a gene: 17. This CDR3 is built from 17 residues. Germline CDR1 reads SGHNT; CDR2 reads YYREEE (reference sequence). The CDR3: CASTLGGGRALQETQYF. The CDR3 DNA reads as TGTGCCAGCACCCTGGGGGGCGGGAGGGCCCTCCAGGAGACCCAGTACTTC.

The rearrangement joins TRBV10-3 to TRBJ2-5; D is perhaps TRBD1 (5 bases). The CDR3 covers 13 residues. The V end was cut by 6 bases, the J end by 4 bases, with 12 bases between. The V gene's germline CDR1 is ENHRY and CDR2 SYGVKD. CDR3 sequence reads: CAISNQGRETQYF. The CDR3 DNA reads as TGTGCCATCAGCAACCAGGGAAGAGAGACCCAGTACTTC.

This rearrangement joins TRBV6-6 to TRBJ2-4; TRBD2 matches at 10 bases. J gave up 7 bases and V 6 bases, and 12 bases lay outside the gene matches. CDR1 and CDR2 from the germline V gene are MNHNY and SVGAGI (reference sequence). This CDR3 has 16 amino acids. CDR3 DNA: TGTGCCAGCAGCCGAGACAAGCGGGAGGGACGCAACATTCAGTACTTC. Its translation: CASSRDKREGRNIQYF.

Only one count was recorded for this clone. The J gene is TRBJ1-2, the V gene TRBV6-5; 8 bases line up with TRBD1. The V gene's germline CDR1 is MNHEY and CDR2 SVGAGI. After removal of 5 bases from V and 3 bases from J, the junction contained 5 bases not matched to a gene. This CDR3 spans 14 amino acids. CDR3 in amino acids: CASSDYRGDYGYTF. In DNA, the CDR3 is TGTGCCAGCAGTGACTACAGGGGGGACTATGGCTACACCTTC.

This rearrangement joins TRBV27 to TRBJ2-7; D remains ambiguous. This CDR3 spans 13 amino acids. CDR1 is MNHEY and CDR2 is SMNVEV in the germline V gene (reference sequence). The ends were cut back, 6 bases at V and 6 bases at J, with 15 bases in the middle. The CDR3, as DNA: TGTGCCAGCAGCACCTCCCCCCGCAGCGAGCAGTACTTC. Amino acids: CASSTSPRSEQYF.

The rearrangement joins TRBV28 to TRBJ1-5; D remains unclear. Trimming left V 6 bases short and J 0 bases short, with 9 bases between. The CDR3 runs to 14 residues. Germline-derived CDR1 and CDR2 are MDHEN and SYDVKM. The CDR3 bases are TGTGCCAGCAGCTACAGCCTTAGCAATCAGCCCCAGCATTTT. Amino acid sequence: CASSYSLSNQPQHF.